This T cell receptor (beta chain) was sequenced for a study of post-analysis software for immune sequencing data. With 2 bases clipped from V and 0 bases from J, the junction kept 16 bases outside the gene matches. The CDR3 contains 21 residues. Findings and caveats of the study: Multiple sclerosis patients had significantly lower normalized Chao1 diversity than controls. When patients were compared with controls, about 5 TRBV segments were more frequent, TRBV5-6, TRBV5-1 and TRBV20-1 among them.

The library was made from cDNA and included unique molecular identifiers. TCRdb re-called the PCR reads through MiXCR, storing one row per CDR3 protein. The sample lists about 820,000 distinct CDR3 sequences; 53% were seen once. Points on this clonotype: Its target is not known.

This clonotype was sampled from a girl aged 10 to 17 with multiple sclerosis. Specimen: blood. The genes are TRBV12-3 or TRBV12-4 and TRBJ1-5; 10 nucleotides line up with TRBD1. This CDR3 reads CASSLLMPWDRGSLSNQPQHF. CDR3 DNA sequence: TGTGCCAGCAGTTTATTGATGCCCTGGGACAGGGGTTCCCTTAGCAATCAGCCCCAGCATTTT.